The 7 T cell receptor beta chains below all came from one sample that was sequenced in a study of T cells in women clearing cervical HPV infection. TCRdb's table, derived via immunoSEQ multiplex PCR, lists solely in-frame clones and lacks some. The sample totals about 31,000 clones. What was sequenced was blood buffy coat. These receptors were collected from a woman aged 18 to 69 with a cervical HPV16 infection that either progressed to CIN3+ or cleared (not recorded which).

Details on this clone: Coverage ceases 3 residues before the CDR3 finishes, and the germline J gene fills in the end. The chain joins TRBV13 to TRBJ1-4; 8 nucleotides match TRBD1. Germline V gives CDR1 PRHDT, CDR2 FYEKMQ (reference sequence). The CDR3 consists of 15 residues. Partial CDR3 DNA: TGTGCCAGCAGCCCCGGGGACAGGAAAAATTCACCA. Translation: CASSPGDRKNSP. The whole CDR3 protein reads CASSPGDRKNSPLFF.

On this clone: The CDR3 end falls 3 residues outside the read, so it is completed with the germline J gene. The V and J genes are TRBV7-6 and TRBJ2-1; 9 bases align to TRBD2. The CDR3 has 17 residues. The germline V gene has CDR1 SGHVS and CDR2 FNYEAQ. J gave up 0 bases and V 3 bases, and 6 bases lay outside the gene matches. The part of the CDR3 DNA that was read is TGTGCCAGCAGCTTCCGGGCGGGGGGGAGCTCCTACAATGAG. It specifies CASSFRAGGSSYNE. The CDR3 as a whole reads CASSFRAGGSSYNEQFF. Full variable domain (outside the CDR3, taken from reference TRBV7-6 and TRBJ2-1): GAGVSQSPRYKVTKRGQDVALRCDPISGHVSLYWYRQALGQGPEFLTYFNYEAQQDKSGLPNDRFSAERPEGSISTLTIQRTEQRDSAMYRCASSFRAGGSSYNEQFFGPGTRLTVL.

About this clone: The CDR3 end lies 3 residues beyond the end of the read and is filled in from the germline J gene. V gene TRBV20-1 combines with J gene TRBJ2-7; 8 positions agree with TRBD2. The V gene end was trimmed by 8 bases and the J gene end by 0 bases; junction bases not matched to a gene: 6. The CDR3 is 13 residues long. Germline V CDR1 and CDR2: DFQATT, SNEGSKA (reference sequence). This CDR3 is CSTVSGVSYEQYF. Partial CDR3 DNA: TGCAGTACGGTTAGCGGGGTCTCCTACGAG.

The CDR3 protein is CASGGEGAYEKLFF. Incomplete CDR3 DNA: TGTGCCAGCGGAGGGGAGGGGGCTTATGAAAAA. The chain joins TRBV19 to TRBJ1-4, with 7 bases identical to TRBD1. The CDR3 extends 3 residues past the end of the read, so its final part is completed from the germline J gene. The V segment lost 9 bases and the J segment 6 bases; nucleotides outside the gene matches: 10. This CDR3 region has 14 residues. CDR1 and CDR2 from the germline V gene are LNHDA and SQIVND (reference sequence).

Note on this clone: The read halts 3 residues ahead of the CDR3 end, with the missing end drawn from the germline J gene. The V gene is TRBV11-2, the J gene TRBJ2-4, with TRBD1 matching over 7 bases. CDR3 length: 15 residues. Germline lookup yields CDR1 SGHAT and CDR2 FQNNGV. The DNA read from the CDR3 is TGTGCCAGCAGCAAGGCAGGGACAGCTAACTATGGT. It encodes CASSKAGTANYG. The whole CDR3 protein reads CASSKAGTANYGQYF.

Of note for this clone: The CDR3 is cut off 3 residues early in the read; its end comes from the germline J gene. J is TRBJ1-2 and V is TRBV7-9, with D possibly being TRBD1 (5 bases). This CDR3 spans 13 amino acids. Germline V gives CDR1 SEHNR, CDR2 FQNEAQ (reference sequence). The part of the CDR3 DNA that was read is TGTGCCAGCAGCCCTATGTGGGGCTACGGG. Translation: CASSPMWGYG. The whole CDR3 is CASSPMWGYGYTF.

As to this clone: Read data end 3 residues before the CDR3 end; the end is taken from the germline J gene. J is TRBJ1-4 and V is TRBV7-2, with D tentatively TRBD1 (5 bases). Germline V gene data show CDR1 as SGHTA and CDR2 as FQGNSA. This CDR3 contains 13 residues. The CDR3 region is CASRTGNNSPLFF. CDR3 DNA, as far as it was read: TGTGCCAGCAGAACAGGCAATAATTCACCA.